Presented here are 29 T cell receptor beta chains from one specimen sequenced in a study of human T cells and chemical hapten exposure. Time point here: patch test 3, about 24 weeks after DPC sensitization. Treatment here: therapeutic diphenylcyclopropenone sensitization with weekly scalp DPC. TCRdb analysed the RACE reads with MiXCR anew, one entry per CDR3 protein. Among roughly 71,000 distinct CDR3 sequences, over 8.5% were seen once, and the ten largest hold about 1.5%. The input for sequencing was whole blood, taken in connection with sensitization to the hapten diphenylcyclopropenone (DPC). All receptors come from a woman aged 45-65 years with alopecia areata. Some clones in this sample may be carry-over from other donors' samples.

This clonotype has ten or more counts. The V gene is TRBV11-2, the J gene TRBJ2-4; TRBD1 might be the D (5 bases). Per germline, CDR1 SGHAT and CDR2 FQNNGV. Trimming removed 2 bases at V and 3 bases at J, with 5 bases between. The CDR3 extends over 13 amino acids. CDR3 region: CASSLTGKNIQYF. CDR3 nucleotides: TGTGCCAGCAGCTTAACAGGCAAAAACATTCAGTACTTC.

This clonotype was seen at least ten times. This sequence joins TRBV7-6 and TRBJ1-5, with a tentative D call TRBD1 (6 bases). V lost 8 bases and J lost 3, with 14 bases in between. Germline V CDR1 and CDR2: SGHVS, FNYEAQ. CDR3 length: 14 residues. CDR3 nucleotide sequence: TGTGCCAGCGGGAATACAGGGCCCAATCAGCCCCAGCATTTT. It codes for CASGNTGPNQPQHF.

This clonotype was recorded many times. The gene calls are TRBV2 and TRBJ2-4; the match to TRBD1 covers 9 bases. Trimming removed 9 bases from V and 11 bases from J; junction bases left unmatched: 11. This CDR3 spans 13 amino acids. Germline CDR1 reads SNHLY; CDR2 reads FYNNEI. The CDR3 DNA is TGTGCCAGTGAGGGGGACAGGGCTTCCCTTCAGTACTTC. Translation gives CASEGDRASLQYF.

The rearrangement uses TRBV24-1 and TRBJ2-3; D unresolved. Trimming removed 3 bases at V and 10 bases at J, with 22 bases between. Per the germline V gene, CDR1 is KGHDR and CDR2 is SFDVKD. The CDR3 length is 16 residues. CDR3 bases: TGTGCCACCAGTGATCCTACGAACCCCCAGACTCTGGCGCAGTATTTT. It encodes CATSDPTNPQTLAQYF.

This clonotype occurred many times. Mismatch with germline at one junction end may stem from a read error. The rearrangement joins TRBV28 to TRBJ2-7, with D hard to call. From germline, CDR1 is MDHEN and CDR2 SYDVKM. The CDR3 has 12 residues. For the CDR3, the DNA is TGTGCCAGCAGCTTATACTCCTACGAGCAGTACTTC. Protein sequence: CASSLYSYEQYF.

A few counts support this clonotype. The chain carries TRBV12-3 or TRBV12-4 and TRBJ2-1, with D maybe TRBD2 (5 bases). V was pared by 10 bases and J by 4 bases, with 17 bases between. This CDR3 spans 14 amino acids. The CDR3 nucleotides are TGTGCCATCGGCGGAGGATTGAATTACAATGAGCAGTTCTTC. The encoded protein is CAIGGGLNYNEQFF.

This clonotype was found a few times. This chain uses TRBV6-6 with TRBJ1-5; weak D call: TRBD1 (5 bases). V was cut by 2 bases and J by 2 bases, with 13 bases left in between. This CDR3 comprises 16 residues. The germline V gene encodes CDR1 MNHNY and CDR2 SVGAGI (reference sequence). The CDR3 sequence: CASSYARGGGNQPQHF. CDR3 coding DNA: TGTGCCAGCAGTTACGCCCGCGGGGGGGGCAATCAGCCCCAGCATTTT.

This clonotype was counted ten times or more. The chain joins TRBV29-1 to TRBJ2-7, with D unclear. This CDR3 has 10 amino acids. Looked up from germline, CDR1 is SQVTM and CDR2 is ANQGSEA. The V and J ends lost 7 bases and 6 bases respectively, with 10 bases between them. The CDR3 spells CSAQDAEQYF. As DNA, the CDR3 is TGCAGCGCCCAGGACGCCGAGCAGTACTTC.

In this sample, this clonotype turned up many times. This chain links TRBV19 with TRBJ1-3, with unresolved D. The CDR3 length is 15 residues. Trimming left V 10 bases short and J 1 base short, with 17 bases between. Per germline, CDR1 LNHDA and CDR2 SQIVND (reference sequence). The DNA for the CDR3 is TGTGCCACCTCGCGTCAGCGCCCGTCTGGAAACACCATATATTTT. The encoded protein is CATSRQRPSGNTIYF.

This chain joins TRBV18 and TRBJ1-1; unclear D gene. Trimming removed 1 base at V and 4 bases at J, with 16 bases between. CDR1 is KGHSH, CDR2 LQKENI, per germline. The CDR3 is made up of 16 amino acids. The CDR3 nucleotides read TGTGCCAGCTCACCACGACGCGCTAATCGTGGCACTGAAGCTTTCTTT. Amino acid sequence: CASSPRRANRGTEAFF.

The chain combines TRBV12-3 or TRBV12-4 with TRBJ1-5; D gene ambiguous. The CDR3 loop spans 15 amino acids. Trimming took 1 base from V and 1 from J, leaving 8 bases between them. Here the CDR3 DNA reads TGTGCCAGCAGTTTAGGCGACGGGAGCAATCAGCCCCAGCATTTT. As protein: CASSLGDGSNQPQHF.

This clonotype was detected a few times. The chain couples TRBV5-1 to TRBJ2-3; D remains unclear. The V end lost 0 bases, the J end lost 9 bases, and 11 bases lay between the germline ends. Germline CDR1 and CDR2: SGHRS and YFSETQ. CDR3 length: 13 residues. The CDR3 sequence: CASSLVPEMTQYF. In DNA, the CDR3 is TGCGCCAGCAGCTTGGTCCCAGAAATGACGCAGTATTTT.

The rearrangement uses TRBV29-1 and TRBJ2-7; 9 nucleotides line up with TRBD1. This CDR3 comprises 12 residues. Looked up from germline, CDR1 is SQVTM and CDR2 is ANQGSEA. Trimming took 5 bases from V and 6 from J; bases not matched to a gene: 5. CDR3 sequence reads: CSVTGTGSEQYF. The CDR3 DNA follows: TGCAGCGTTACCGGGACAGGGTCCGAGCAGTACTTC.

This clonotype has just a few counts. This chain joins TRBV12-3 or TRBV12-4 and TRBJ1-5; D is possibly TRBD1 (6 bases). V lost 5 bases to trimming and J lost 4 bases, with 9 bases between them. The CDR3 spans 13 residues. The CDR3 nucleotides are TGTGCCAGCAGTGGACAGAGGAATCAGCCCCAGCATTTT. It yields the protein CASSGQRNQPQHF.

Ten or more counts support this clonotype. The chain employs TRBV18 and TRBJ2-7; D assignment may be TRBD1 or TRBD2 (5 bases each). V lost 6 bases, J lost 6 bases, and 12 bases lay in between. Germline V CDR1 and CDR2: KGHSH, LQKENI. The CDR3 loop spans 12 amino acids. CDR3: CASSSIGGEQYF. The CDR3 DNA sequence: TGTGCCAGCTCGTCGATTGGGGGCGAGCAGTACTTC.

This clonotype was seen a handful of times. J is TRBJ2-1 and V is TRBV11-3; D is unclear. The CDR3 is 12 amino acids. V lost 5 bases and J 7 bases, leaving 9 bases between the germline ends. CDR1 and CDR2 (germline): SGHNT, YENEEA. In DNA form, the CDR3 reads TGTGCCAGCAGCCTACAAGGGAATGAGCAGTTCTTC. It encodes CASSLQGNEQFF.

This clonotype has ten or more counts. This chain joins TRBV11-2 and TRBJ2-2, with D possibly matching TRBD2 (6 bases). The germline gives CDR1 SGHAT, CDR2 FQNNGV. The length of the CDR3 is 15 residues. V lost 2 bases to trimming and J lost 3 bases, with 10 bases between them. The DNA of the CDR3 is TGTGCCAGCAGCTTACTGGGGGGAGACACCGGGGAGCTGTTTTTT. Protein product: CASSLLGGDTGELFF.

This clonotype was recorded at least ten times. The chain employs TRBV20-1 and TRBJ2-3, with D unclear. The CDR3 is 14 amino acids. The V gene's germline CDR1 is DFQATT and CDR2 SNEGSKA (reference sequence). Trimming shortened V by 4 bases and J by 1 base, and 12 bases separated the two germline ends. The CDR3 is CSANRVRGTDTQYF. The CDR3 nucleotides read TGCAGTGCTAATCGCGTCCGGGGCACAGATACGCAGTATTTT.

This clonotype was found many times. This chain links TRBV28 with TRBJ2-1; D might be TRBD2 (5 bases). Germline CDR1 MDHEN, CDR2 SYDVKM. The V end was cut by 2 bases, the J end by 1 base, with 15 bases between. CDR3 length: 17 residues. CDR3 coding DNA: TGTGCCAGCAGTTTAGATCTGAGGGTCATTTCCTACAATGAGCAGTTCTTC. This gives the protein CASSLDLRVISYNEQFF.

The chain is built from TRBV10-3 and TRBJ1-4; a weak D match, TRBD1 (5 bases). The CDR3 length is 15 residues. V was pared by 4 bases and J by 0 bases, with 9 bases between. Germline lookup yields CDR1 ENHRY and CDR2 SYGVKD. The CDR3 loop reads CAISAGLSTNEKLFF. Here the CDR3 DNA reads TGTGCCATCAGTGCAGGGTTGTCAACTAATGAAAAACTGTTTTTT.

Many counts were recorded for this clonotype. The V and J genes are TRBV6-2 or TRBV6-3 and TRBJ1-1; 7 nucleotides align to TRBD1. From germline, CDR1 is MNHEY and CDR2 SVGEGT. The CDR3 sequence is 15 residues long. The V gene end was trimmed by 5 bases and the J gene end by 2 bases; junction bases not matched to a gene: 8. The CDR3: CASSGGTAGNTEAFF. CDR3 nucleotides: TGTGCCAGCAGTGGGGGGACAGCGGGAAACACTGAAGCTTTCTTT.

The J gene is TRBJ1-5, the V gene TRBV29-1, with TRBD1 identical over 9 bases. This CDR3 has 15 residues. The germline V gene encodes CDR1 SQVTM and CDR2 ANQGSEA. Losses at the gene ends were 2 bases for V and 0 bases for J; bases not matched to a gene: 2. CDR3 coding DNA: TGCAGCGTTGAATTGGGACAGGGTAGCAATCAGCCCCAGCATTTT. Its protein product is CSVELGQGSNQPQHF.

This clonotype was recorded at least ten times. This sequence joins TRBV24-1 and TRBJ1-5, with 7 nucleotides matching TRBD1. Germline V gene lookup returns CDR1 KGHDR and CDR2 SFDVKD. The CDR3 covers 15 residues. V dropped 9 bases and J dropped 4; count of bases not matched to a gene: 11. CDR3 region: CATGQRQGGNQPQHF. In DNA, the CDR3 is TGTGCCACCGGCCAGAGGCAGGGGGGAAATCAGCCCCAGCATTTT.

The genes are TRBV5-1 and TRBJ1-4; D perhaps matches TRBD1 (5 bases). The germline CDR1 and CDR2 sequences are SGHRS and YFSETQ. Deletions cut 0 bases from V and 8 bases from J, with 8 bases between. The CDR3 contains 13 residues. CDR3 protein: CASSLAGAEKLFF. For the CDR3, the DNA is TGCGCCAGCAGCTTGGCTGGGGCGGAAAAACTGTTTTTT.

This clonotype was observed at least ten times. The chain uses TRBV6-6 and TRBJ1-5; perhaps TRBD1 as D (5 bases). Trimming stripped 7 bases from V and 4 bases from J, with 11 bases between. Germline values: CDR1 MNHNY, CDR2 SVGAGI (reference sequence). This CDR3 is 13 amino acids long. CDR3 bases: TGTGCCAGCATCGGGGAGGGGAATCAGCCCCAGCATTTT. Its translation is CASIGEGNQPQHF.

This clonotype was counted many times. The chain recombines TRBV5-1 with TRBJ2-5; 8 bases match TRBD1. Per germline, CDR1 SGHRS and CDR2 YFSETQ. The CDR3 is made up of 16 amino acids. J lost 5 bases, V lost 2 bases, and 11 bases had no gene match. The CDR3 protein is CASSFAGGARQETQYF. CDR3 in DNA: TGCGCCAGCAGCTTCGCAGGGGGCGCCCGACAGGAGACCCAGTACTTC.

V gene TRBV7-9 combines with J gene TRBJ2-3; 7 positions match TRBD2. Germline V gene lookup returns CDR1 SEHNR and CDR2 FQNEAQ (reference sequence). J was trimmed by 4 bases and V by 5 bases; bases with no gene match: 6. The CDR3 is made up of 14 amino acids. The CDR3 nucleotides are TGTGCCAGCAGCGATTGGACTAGGTCAGATACGCAGTATTTT. Its translation: CASSDWTRSDTQYF.

In its sample, this clonotype was seen many times. This rearrangement joins TRBV19 to TRBJ1-2; no reliable D call. V lost 4 bases, J lost 4 bases, and 7 bases lay in between. Germline CDR1 and CDR2: LNHDA and SQIVND (reference sequence). The CDR3 has 12 amino acids. CDR3 residues: CASSKQLYGYTF. The CDR3 DNA is TGTGCCAGTAGTAAACAGCTCTATGGCTACACCTTC.

This clonotype showed up many times. The V gene is TRBV4-3, the J gene TRBJ1-2; D possibly corresponds to TRBD1 (6 bases). The germline V gene has CDR1 LGHNA and CDR2 YSLEER. The CDR3 is 14 amino acids. The ends were cut back, 0 bases at V and 6 bases at J, with 11 bases in the middle. The CDR3 DNA reads TGCGCCAGCAGCCAAGATTTACAGGGTCATGGCTACACCTTC. Protein product: CASSQDLQGHGYTF.